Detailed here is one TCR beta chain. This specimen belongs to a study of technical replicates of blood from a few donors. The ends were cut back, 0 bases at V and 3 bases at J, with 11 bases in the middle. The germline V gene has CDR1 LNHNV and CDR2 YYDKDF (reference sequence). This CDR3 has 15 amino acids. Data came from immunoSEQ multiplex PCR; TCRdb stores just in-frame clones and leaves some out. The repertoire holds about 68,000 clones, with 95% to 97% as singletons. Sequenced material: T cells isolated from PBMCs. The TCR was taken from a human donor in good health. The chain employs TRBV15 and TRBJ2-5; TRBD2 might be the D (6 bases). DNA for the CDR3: TGTGCCACCAGCAGAGATAGGAGGGAGGAAGAGACCCAGTACTTC. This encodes CATSRDRREEETQYF.